This TCR beta chain originates from a study of T cell responses to AZD1222 COVID-19 vaccine. In the study overall: Second-dose timings of about 4 or about 12 weeks were pooled. General study findings and limits: Repertoire sampling occurred only after the peak T cell response.

The CDR3 runs 14 residues. Germline V gives CDR1 ENHRY, CDR2 SYGVKD. V was shortened by 2 bases and J by 3 bases, with 10 bases between the two germline ends. A note on this clone: The antigen is unknown.

Only in-frame clones appear in the TCRdb table, and some are missing; sequencing was by immunoSEQ multiplex PCR. The sample lists about 130,000 clones, 75% to 90% occurring once. The receptor's source is an adult in good health. The rearrangement joins TRBV10-3 to TRBJ1-1; perhaps TRBD1 as D (6 bases). The sequencing used peripheral blood, collected on day 0 of AZD1222 vaccination. Here the CDR3 reads CAISERGGDTEAFF. The CDR3 DNA reads as TGTGCCATCAGTGAGAGGGGGGGGGACACTGAAGCTTTCTTT.